This T cell receptor beta chain came from a study of blood T cell repertoires in COVID-19. Study in general: Researchers got acute and convalescent COVID-19 samples from the United States, Italy and Spain. T cells, B-cell-depleted T cells, or PBMCs supplied cDNA or gDNA.

The V gene end was trimmed by 1 base and the J gene end by 6 bases; junction bases not matched to a gene: 7. Germline values: CDR1 LGHNT, CDR2 FRNRAP. This CDR3 is built from 15 residues. As handled by the study authors: Nucleated cell counts were estimated from reference gene primer amplification. Sequencing was performed with immunoSEQ multiplex PCR; in TCRdb, only in-frame clones are kept and a portion is missing. The D gene and trimming were derived from the DNA, and the V and J assignments and clone size from that table. Of some 150,000 clones listed, 84% were seen once; the top ten hold 35% to 55%.

Material for sequencing was peripheral blood. V is TRBV12-5 and J is TRBJ2-3, with TRBD1 matching 7 bases. The TCR sequence derives from a human donor in a cohort sampled during active COVID-19. CDR3 DNA: TGTGCTAGTGGTTTGGACTTACAGGGGTTGGATACGCAGTATTTT. This gives the protein CASGLDLQGLDTQYF. Full variable domain (outside the CDR3, taken from reference TRBV12-5 and TRBJ2-3): DARVTQTPRHKVTEMGQEVTMRCQPILGHNTVFWYRQTMMQGLELLAYFRNRAPLDDSGMPKDRFSAEMPDATLATLKIQPSEPRDSAVYFCASGLDLQGLDTQYFGPGTRLTVL.